This TCR beta chain stems from a study of Tregs in tolerant kidney transplant recipients. Points from the study as a whole: Tregs expanded with activated donor B cells seemed most donor-specific. Few patients were studied, so findings need validation in larger groups.

Assay used: immunoSEQ multiplex PCR; TCRdb lists only in-frame clones, some missing. This sample has under 300,000 clones; about 80% occur once, and the top ten carry under 0.65%. V was pared by 4 bases and J by 4 bases, with 6 bases between. The CDR3 runs 12 residues. Germline V CDR1 and CDR2: SGHTA, FQGTGA. About this clone itself: Its target is unknown.

Thawed PBMCs were FACS-sorted into unstimulated CD4+CD25+CD127- regulatory T cells, CD4+CD25- non-regulatory cells, CD4 and CD8 cells. The chain is built from TRBV7-3 and TRBJ2-3; D gene uncertain. The TCR comes from a human donor in good health. Input material: CD4+ T cells from blood. The CDR3: CASSSGPDTQYF. The CDR3 bases are TGTGCCAGCAGCTCCGGGCCAGATACGCAGTATTTT.